The 30 T cell receptor beta chains below all came from one sample that was sequenced in a study of shared clonotypes between healthy human individuals. The repertoire was sequenced with immunoSEQ multiplex PCR; TCRdb's copy has only in-frame clones and lacks some. This table has 2.3 million or so clones, approximately 95% appearing once. The sequenced sample was naive CD4+ T cells from PBMCs. Specified subset: CD45RA+ positively selected. These receptors came from a man aged 18 to 29 in good health. Some clones in this sample may be carry-over from other donors' samples.

This chain links TRBV9 with TRBJ1-4; D ambiguous. The ends were cut back, 0 bases at V and 3 bases at J, with 15 bases in the middle. There are 17 residues in the CDR3. Germline CDR1 SGDLS, CDR2 YYNGEE. CDR3 sequence reads: CASSVVAGESANEKLFF. CDR3 DNA: TGTGCCAGCAGCGTAGTTGCCGGGGAGTCGGCTAATGAAAAACTGTTTTTT. Variable domain in full (rest from reference TRBV9 and TRBJ1-4): DSGVTQTPKHLITATGQRVTLRCSPRSGDLSVYWYQQSLDQGLQFLIQYYNGEERAKGNILERFSAQQFPDLHSELNLSSLELGDSALYFCASSVVAGESANEKLFFGSGTQLSVL.

The chain links TRBV7-3 to TRBJ2-3, with 9 bases lining up with TRBD2. V gave up 5 bases and J gave up 7 bases; unmatched junction bases: 13. The CDR3 covers 16 residues. In germline, CDR1 is SGHTA, CDR2 FQGTGA. CDR3 region: CASSPAVAGGPYTQYF. CDR3 in DNA: TGTGCCAGCAGCCCCGCGGTGGCGGGAGGGCCGTATACGCAGTATTTT.

The rearrangement links TRBV28 to TRBJ2-7; 8 positions match TRBD1. Germline CDR1 reads MDHEN; CDR2 reads SYDVKM. V dropped 6 bases and J dropped 5; count of bases not matched to a gene: 9. The CDR3 has 14 amino acids. The CDR3 loop is CASRPRTGPNEQYF. CDR3 in DNA: TGTGCCAGCAGACCTAGGACAGGGCCCAACGAGCAGTACTTC.

V is TRBV4-1 and J is TRBJ2-3; 7 nucleotides align to TRBD2. The V and J ends lost 3 bases and 0 bases, in that order; junction bases with no gene match: 12. The germline V gene encodes CDR1 MGHRA and CDR2 YSYEKL. The CDR3 runs 18 residues. This CDR3 reads CASSHPRGSGRSTDTQYF. CDR3 nucleotides: TGCGCCAGCAGCCACCCCAGAGGTAGCGGGCGAAGCACAGATACGCAGTATTTT.

This clone was observed a single time. The rearrangement links TRBV5-4 to TRBJ2-1; possible D gene TRBD2, 6 bases. Germline CDR1 SGHNT, CDR2 YYREEE (reference sequence). V shed 4 bases and J shed 7 bases, with 15 bases lying between them. The CDR3 runs to 14 residues. In DNA form, the CDR3 reads TGTGCCAGCAGCCCCGGCCTAGCGAAAAATGAGCAGTTCTTC. It codes for CASSPGLAKNEQFF.

J is TRBJ1-2 and V is TRBV18; unclear D gene. The CDR3 runs to 13 residues. V lost 5 bases and J lost 2, with 9 bases in between. Per germline, CDR1 KGHSH and CDR2 LQKENI. The CDR3 is CASSEAQNYGYTF. CDR3 DNA: TGTGCCAGCTCAGAAGCGCAAAACTATGGCTACACCTTC.

The chain combines TRBV5-1 with TRBJ2-3; 7 bases fit TRBD2. In germline, CDR1 is SGHRS, CDR2 YFSETQ. This CDR3 is 16 amino acids long. V was clipped by 0 bases and J by 5 bases; unmatched bases: 9. CDR3 bases: TGCGCCAGCAGCTTGGGTGGGCGGGAGAACGGAGATACGCAGTATTTT. It is translated as CASSLGGRENGDTQYF.

V is TRBV7-9 and J is TRBJ1-2; TRBD1 matches at 10 bases. CDR1 is SEHNR and CDR2 is FQNEAQ in the germline V gene (reference sequence). There are 15 residues in the CDR3. The V and J ends lost 6 bases and 7 bases, in that order; junction bases with no gene match: 11. The CDR3 reads CASRGFDRGLVGYTF. The CDR3 coding sequence is TGTGCCAGCAGAGGATTTGACAGGGGGCTGGTTGGCTACACCTTC.

The chain links TRBV11-3 to TRBJ1-1, with 8 nucleotides matching TRBD1. There are 13 residues in the CDR3. V trimming: 5 bases; J trimming: 8 bases; junction bases outside the gene matches: 7. The V gene's germline CDR1 is SGHNT and CDR2 YENEEA. The CDR3 spells CASSLSRDREAFF. The CDR3 DNA reads as TGTGCCAGCAGCCTCTCAAGGGACAGGGAAGCTTTCTTT.

This chain links TRBV6-6 with TRBJ1-2; the D gene is possibly TRBD1 (6 bases). The CDR3 contains 14 residues. Trimming took off 7 bases at V and 3 bases at J, with 15 bases between the two ends. Germline CDR1 reads MNHNY; CDR2 reads SVGAGI (reference sequence). The CDR3 DNA is TGTGCCAGCATTCCGGGGGGCAGAGACTATGGCTACACCTTC. The encoded protein is CASIPGGRDYGYTF.

The chain recombines TRBV7-2 with TRBJ2-1; D is unresolved. Between the trimmed V and J ends, which lost 1 base and 6 bases, there was a span of 10 bases. Germline V gene sequence: CDR1 SGHTA, CDR2 FQGNSA. The CDR3 is 14 residues long. CDR3 DNA: TGTGCCAGCAGCTTAGGCCCAGGAGCCAATGAGCAGTTCTTC. Protein product: CASSLGPGANEQFF.

The chain combines TRBV11-2 with TRBJ2-1; D may be TRBD1 or TRBD2 (5 bases each). The CDR3 loop spans 14 amino acids. Looked up from germline, CDR1 is SGHAT and CDR2 is FQNNGV. V shed 0 bases and J shed 10 bases, with 13 bases lying between them. In DNA form, the CDR3 reads TGTGCCAGCAGCTTAGATATGGGGGTAGGCGAGCAGTTCTTC. Its translation: CASSLDMGVGEQFF.

In the case of this clone: This same CDR3 is encoded by further DNA sequences in the sample. The CDR3 DNA is TGTGCCAGCAGGAGAGGAGAGGGCGAGCAGTACTTC. It encodes CASRRGEGEQYF. V usage is TRBV6-5 and J usage is TRBJ2-7, with D tentatively TRBD2 (5 bases). The ends were cut back, 6 bases at V and 6 bases at J, with 12 bases in the middle. In germline, CDR1 is MNHEY, CDR2 SVGAGI. This CDR3 is 12 amino acids long.

The chain uses TRBV5-1 and TRBJ2-5; D possibly corresponds to TRBD2 (5 bases). The V gene lost 4 bases and the J gene lost 3 bases, with 28 bases spanning the gap. This CDR3 region has 19 residues. Germline CDR1 SGHRS, CDR2 YFSETQ. CDR3 protein: CASSPRSGGPPTRKETQYF. The CDR3, as DNA: TGCGCCAGCAGCCCGAGGAGCGGCGGCCCTCCAACGCGTAAAGAGACCCAGTACTTC. Full variable domain (missing parts from reference TRBV5-1 and TRBJ2-5): KAGVTQTPRYLIKTRGQQVTLSCSPISGHRSVSWYQQTPGQGLQFLFEYFSETQRNKGNFPGRFSGRQFSNSRSEMNVSTLELGDSALYLCASSPRSGGPPTRKETQYFGPGTRLLVL.

Remarks on this clone: The junction departs from germline at one end; a sequencing error may be responsible. V gene TRBV4-2 combines with J gene TRBJ2-6; 11 bases align to TRBD1. The CDR3 sequence is 18 residues long. Germline assignment: CDR1 LGHNA and CDR2 YNFKEQ. The CDR3 DNA reads as TGTGCCAGCAGCCAAGTGGGACAGGGGGTGTCTGGAGCCAACGTCCTGACTTTC. It specifies CASSQVGQGVSGANVLTF.

For this clone: This sample includes further DNA sequences coding for the same CDR3. V is TRBV2 and J is TRBJ2-7, with 9 bases fitting TRBD2. The germline V gene has CDR1 SNHLY and CDR2 FYNNEI. Trimming took 4 bases from V and 3 from J; bases not matched to a gene: 4. This CDR3 spans 14 amino acids. CDR3 DNA sequence: TGTGCCAGCAGTGTGGGACTAGCCCTCTACGAGCAGTACTTC. It codes for CASSVGLALYEQYF.

With regard to this clone: Other DNA sequences in the same sample also yield this CDR3. The chain links TRBV7-9 to TRBJ1-3; D perhaps matches TRBD1 (5 bases). The V end was cut by 3 bases, the J end by 0 bases, with 9 bases between. Germline V CDR1 and CDR2: SEHNR, FQNEAQ (reference sequence). The CDR3 runs to 15 residues. The CDR3 DNA reads TGTGCCAGCAGCTTGGGACGGAGCTCTGGAAACACCATATATTTT. This sequence encodes CASSLGRSSGNTIYF.

The chain combines TRBV10-1 with TRBJ2-1; a weak D match, TRBD2 (6 bases). The length of the CDR3 is 17 residues. Germline-derived CDR1 and CDR2 are WNHNN and SYGVQD (reference sequence). Trimming shortened V by 0 bases and J by 2 bases, and 14 bases separated the two germline ends. CDR3: CASSESSGVPAYNEQFF. In DNA form, the CDR3 reads TGCGCCAGCAGTGAGTCGTCGGGGGTACCTGCCTACAATGAGCAGTTCTTC.

The V and J genes are TRBV2 and TRBJ1-5, with D uncertain. From germline, CDR1 is SNHLY and CDR2 FYNNEI. V gave up 6 bases and J gave up 6 bases, with 15 bases separating them. The CDR3 sequence is 14 residues long. The CDR3 spells CASREDTRSQPQHF. The CDR3 nucleotides read TGTGCCAGCAGAGAGGATACTCGGTCTCAGCCCCAGCATTTT.

For this clone: Other DNA sequences from this sample encode an identical CDR3 as well. The V gene is TRBV5-1, the J gene TRBJ2-3, with D possibly being TRBD2 (6 bases). The V end was cut by 5 bases, the J end by 0 bases, with 7 bases between. Per germline, CDR1 SGHRS and CDR2 YFSETQ. There are 13 residues in the CDR3. The CDR3 loop reads CASSGGSTDTQYF. CDR3 in DNA: TGCGCCAGCAGTGGAGGGAGCACAGATACGCAGTATTTT.

This chain links TRBV5-4 with TRBJ2-1, with 11 bases aligning to TRBD2. Looked up from germline, CDR1 is SGHNT and CDR2 is YYREEE (reference sequence). V was clipped by 3 bases and J by 15 bases; unmatched bases: 8. The CDR3 sequence is 13 residues long. CDR3 sequence (DNA): TGTGCCAGCAGCTCACGCACTAGCGGGAGCATGTTCTTC. Its protein product is CASSSRTSGSMFF.

The rearrangement joins TRBV13 to TRBJ1-1; D is perhaps TRBD1 (6 bases). Deletions cut 2 bases from V and 4 bases from J, with 26 bases between. This CDR3 is 19 amino acids long. Germline CDR1 reads PRHDT; CDR2 reads FYEKMQ (reference sequence). The CDR3 DNA sequence: TGTGCCAGCAGCTTACGGGGTGGTGGCCAGGGGCTGAAAAGCACTGAAGCTTTCTTT. The encoded protein is CASSLRGGGQGLKSTEAFF.

The chain is built from TRBV18 and TRBJ2-7; 8 bases line up with TRBD1. CDR1 and CDR2 from the germline V gene are KGHSH and LQKENI. The CDR3 loop spans 16 amino acids. V was pared by 3 bases and J by 3 bases, with 10 bases of the junction left unmatched. The CDR3 bases are TGTGCCAGCTCACCGTGGGCGACAGGGGCCAACTACGAGCAGTACTTC. It specifies CASSPWATGANYEQYF.

The chain employs TRBV28 and TRBJ1-5; D remains ambiguous. The CDR3 totals 13 residues. Germline values: CDR1 MDHEN, CDR2 SYDVKM. With 5 bases removed from V and 6 bases from J, the gap between germline ends came to 11 bases. The CDR3 nucleotides are TGTGCCAGCAGTATAGTGTTGGGTCAGCCCCAGCATTTT. Protein sequence: CASSIVLGQPQHF.

The chain links TRBV11-3 to TRBJ2-7; D not certain. The CDR3 has 12 amino acids. Per the germline V gene, CDR1 is SGHNT and CDR2 is YENEEA. The V end was cut by 5 bases, the J end by 5 bases, with 10 bases between. The CDR3 nucleotides are TGTGCCAGCAGCCGATTGGGGAACGAGCAGTACTTC. This encodes CASSRLGNEQYF. Variable domain in full (rest from reference TRBV11-3 and TRBJ2-7): EAGVVQSPRYKIIEKKQPVAFWCNPISGHNTLYWYLQNLGQGPELLIRYENEEAVDDSQLPKDRFSAERLKGVDSTLKIQPAELGDSAVYLCASSRLGNEQYFGPGTRLTVT.

The V call is TRBV7-9, the J call TRBJ1-2; no clear D gene. The CDR3 length is 16 residues. With 1 base removed from V and 8 bases from J, the gap between germline ends came to 20 bases. Germline V gene sequence: CDR1 SEHNR, CDR2 FQNEAQ (reference sequence). The CDR3 DNA sequence: TGTGCCAGCAGCTTAGTCCCCGGCAGGCCCCCCTGGGGCTACACCTTC. Amino acid sequence: CASSLVPGRPPWGYTF.

This clone has only a few counts. V is TRBV9 and J is TRBJ1-1, with no clear D. Trimming took off 0 bases at V and 0 bases at J, with 9 bases between the two ends. From germline, CDR1 is SGDLS and CDR2 YYNGEE. There are 15 residues in the CDR3. CDR3 region: CASSVAGSMNTEAFF. Written as DNA, the CDR3 is TGTGCCAGCAGCGTAGCGGGATCCATGAACACTGAAGCTTTCTTT.

To note about this clone: Other nucleotide sequences from this sample produce the same CDR3. This chain uses TRBV18 with TRBJ1-3; TRBD1 matches 7 bases. Trimming at V came to 3 bases and at J to 0 bases, leaving 2 bases not matched to a gene. Germline V CDR1 and CDR2: KGHSH, LQKENI. The CDR3 loop spans 15 amino acids. The CDR3 reads CASSPGQSSGNTIYF. As DNA, the CDR3 is TGTGCCAGCTCACCGGGACAGAGCTCTGGAAACACCATATATTTT.

The genes are TRBV27 and TRBJ1-5; D unresolved. The germline V gene encodes CDR1 MNHEY and CDR2 SMNVEV (reference sequence). V lost 7 bases and J lost 9, with 19 bases in between. The CDR3 loop spans 14 amino acids. CDR3 sequence: CASTTDPALGPQHF. The CDR3 nucleotides are TGTGCCAGCACCACGGACCCGGCCTTAGGGCCCCAGCATTTT.

Here the CDR3 DNA reads TGTGCCAGCAGCGTGGTCGGCCGACGACTAGCCCGGACCGGGGAGCTGTTTTTT. This translates into CASSVVGRRLARTGELFF. The chain carries TRBV9 and TRBJ2-2; 7 bases fit TRBD2. Germline lookup yields CDR1 SGDLS and CDR2 YYNGEE. J gave up 5 bases and V 2 bases, and 15 bases lay outside the gene matches. The CDR3 has 18 residues.